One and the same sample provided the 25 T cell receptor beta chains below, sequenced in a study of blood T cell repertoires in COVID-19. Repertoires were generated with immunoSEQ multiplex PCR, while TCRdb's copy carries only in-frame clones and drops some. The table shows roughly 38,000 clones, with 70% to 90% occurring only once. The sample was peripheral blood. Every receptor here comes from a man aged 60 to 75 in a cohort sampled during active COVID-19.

CDR3 in DNA: TGTGCCAGCAGCTTTAATAGCGGGCGCTCCTACGAGCAGTACTTC. This gives the protein CASSFNSGRSYEQYF. The chain employs TRBV5-4 and TRBJ2-7; 7 bases are a match to TRBD2. Per the germline V gene, CDR1 is SGHNT and CDR2 is YYREEE (reference sequence). Unmatched junction bases numbered 5, after V lost 2 bases and J lost 0 bases. CDR3 length: 15 amino acids. Together with reference TRBV5-4 and TRBJ2-7, the CDR3 gives the full variable domain: ETGVTQSPTHLIKTRGQQVTLRCSSQSGHNTVSWYQQALGQGPQFIFQYYREEENGRGNFPPRFSGLQFPNYSSELNVNALELDDSALYLCASSFNSGRSYEQYFGPGTRLTVT.

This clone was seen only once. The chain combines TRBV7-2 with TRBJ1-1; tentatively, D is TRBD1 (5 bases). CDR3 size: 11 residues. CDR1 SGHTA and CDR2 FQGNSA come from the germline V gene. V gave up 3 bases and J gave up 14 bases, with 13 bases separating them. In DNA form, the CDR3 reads TGTGCCAGCAGCTTGGGATCAGGGAGGTTCTTT. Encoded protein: CASSLGSGRFF.

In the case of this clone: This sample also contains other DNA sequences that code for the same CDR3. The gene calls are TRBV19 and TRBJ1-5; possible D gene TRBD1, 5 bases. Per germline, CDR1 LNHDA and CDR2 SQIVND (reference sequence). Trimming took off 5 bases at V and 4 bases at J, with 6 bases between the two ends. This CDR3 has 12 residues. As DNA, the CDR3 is TGTGCCAGTAGTCAGGGTAATCAGCCCCAGCATTTT. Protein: CASSQGNQPQHF.

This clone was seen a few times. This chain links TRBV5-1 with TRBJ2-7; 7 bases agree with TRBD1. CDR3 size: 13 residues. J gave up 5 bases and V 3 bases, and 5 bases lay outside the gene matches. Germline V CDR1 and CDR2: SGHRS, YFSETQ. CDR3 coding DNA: TGCGCCAGCAGCTCGACAGGGTTCGACGAGCAGTACTTC. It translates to CASSSTGFDEQYF.

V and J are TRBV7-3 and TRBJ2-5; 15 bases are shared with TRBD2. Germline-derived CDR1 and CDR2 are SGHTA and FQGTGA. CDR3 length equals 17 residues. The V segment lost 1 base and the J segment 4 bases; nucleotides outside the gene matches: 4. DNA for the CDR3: TGTGCCAGCAGCTTAAATGGGGGACTAGCGGGAGGAGAGACCCAGTACTTC. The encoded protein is CASSLNGGLAGGETQYF.

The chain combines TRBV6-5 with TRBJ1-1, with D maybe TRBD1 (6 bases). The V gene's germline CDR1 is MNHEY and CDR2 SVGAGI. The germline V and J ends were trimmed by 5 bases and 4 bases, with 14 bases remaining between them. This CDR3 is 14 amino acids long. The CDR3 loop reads CASSRQGGGTEAFF. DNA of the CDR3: TGTGCCAGCAGTCGCCAGGGAGGGGGCACTGAAGCTTTCTTT.

The CDR3 spells CASSVAGGNYEQYF. The DNA of the CDR3 is TGTGCCAGCAGCGTAGCGGGGGGAAACTACGAGCAGTACTTC. The rearrangement joins TRBV16 to TRBJ2-7; TRBD2 matches at 10 bases. Trimming took 5 bases from V and 3 from J; bases not matched to a gene: 4. This CDR3 has 14 amino acids. Germline CDR1 is KGHSY and CDR2 is FQNENV.

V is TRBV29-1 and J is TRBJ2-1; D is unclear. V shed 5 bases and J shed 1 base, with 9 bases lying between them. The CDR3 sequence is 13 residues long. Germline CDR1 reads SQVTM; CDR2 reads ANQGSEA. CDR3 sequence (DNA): TGCAGCGTTCCTATTCGGTCCTACAATGAGCAGTTCTTC. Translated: CSVPIRSYNEQFF.

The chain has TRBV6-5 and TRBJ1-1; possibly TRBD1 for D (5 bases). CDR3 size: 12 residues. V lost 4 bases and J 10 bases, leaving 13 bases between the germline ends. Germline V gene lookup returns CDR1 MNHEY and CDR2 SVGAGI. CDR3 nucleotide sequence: TGTGCCAGCAGTTCTCAGGGAGGTGGAGCTTTCTTT. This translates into CASSSQGGGAFF.

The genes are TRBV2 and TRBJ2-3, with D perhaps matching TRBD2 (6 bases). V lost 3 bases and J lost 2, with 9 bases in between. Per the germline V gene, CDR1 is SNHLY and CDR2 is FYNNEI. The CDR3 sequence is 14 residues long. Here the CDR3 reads CASSDGGFTDTQYF. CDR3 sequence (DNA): TGTGCCAGCAGTGATGGGGGGTTCACAGATACGCAGTATTTT.

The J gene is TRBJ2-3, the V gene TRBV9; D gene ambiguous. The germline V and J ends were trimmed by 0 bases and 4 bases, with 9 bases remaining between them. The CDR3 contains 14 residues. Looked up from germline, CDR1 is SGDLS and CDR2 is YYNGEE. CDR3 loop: CASSVESGPDTQYF. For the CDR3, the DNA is TGTGCCAGCAGCGTAGAATCAGGTCCAGATACGCAGTATTTT.

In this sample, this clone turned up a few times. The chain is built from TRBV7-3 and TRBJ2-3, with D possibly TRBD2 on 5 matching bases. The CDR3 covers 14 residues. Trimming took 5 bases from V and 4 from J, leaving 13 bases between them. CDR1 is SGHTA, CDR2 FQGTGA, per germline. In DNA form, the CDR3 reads TGTGCCAGCAGCCAGTTTGGACTGTCAGATACGCAGTATTTT. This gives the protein CASSQFGLSDTQYF.

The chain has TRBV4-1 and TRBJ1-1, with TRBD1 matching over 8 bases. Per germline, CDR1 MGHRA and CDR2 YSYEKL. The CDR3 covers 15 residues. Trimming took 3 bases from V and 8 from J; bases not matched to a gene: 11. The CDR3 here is CASSHVGQGLGEAFF. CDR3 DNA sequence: TGCGCCAGCAGCCATGTTGGACAGGGACTGGGGGAAGCTTTCTTT.

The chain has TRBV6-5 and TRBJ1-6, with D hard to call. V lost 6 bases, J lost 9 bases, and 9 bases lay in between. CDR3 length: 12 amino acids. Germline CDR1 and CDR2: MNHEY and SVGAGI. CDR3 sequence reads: CASRLPGSPLHF. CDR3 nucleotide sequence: TGTGCCAGCAGACTCCCGGGTTCACCCCTCCACTTT.

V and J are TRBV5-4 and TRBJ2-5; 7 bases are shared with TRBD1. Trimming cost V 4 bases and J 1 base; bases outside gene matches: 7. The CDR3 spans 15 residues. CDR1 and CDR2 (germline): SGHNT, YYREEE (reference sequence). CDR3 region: CASSASGQAQETQYF. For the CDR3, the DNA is TGTGCCAGCAGCGCCAGCGGACAGGCCCAAGAGACCCAGTACTTC.

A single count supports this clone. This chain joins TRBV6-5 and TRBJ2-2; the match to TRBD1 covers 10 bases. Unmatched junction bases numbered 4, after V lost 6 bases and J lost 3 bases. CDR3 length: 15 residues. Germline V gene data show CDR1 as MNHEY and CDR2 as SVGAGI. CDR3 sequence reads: CASREGQGYTGELFF. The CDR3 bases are TGTGCCAGCAGGGAGGGACAGGGGTACACCGGGGAGCTGTTTTTT.

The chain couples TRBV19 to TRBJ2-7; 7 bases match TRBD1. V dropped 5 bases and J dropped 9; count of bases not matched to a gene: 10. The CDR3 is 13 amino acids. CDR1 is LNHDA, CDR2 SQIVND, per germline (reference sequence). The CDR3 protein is CASSSRQGLGQYF. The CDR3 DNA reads TGTGCCAGTAGTTCCAGACAGGGTCTTGGGCAGTACTTC.

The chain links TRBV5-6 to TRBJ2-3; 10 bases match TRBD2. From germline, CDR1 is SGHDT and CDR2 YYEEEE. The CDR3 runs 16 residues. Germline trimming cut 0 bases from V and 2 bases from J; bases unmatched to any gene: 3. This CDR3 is CASSLAGTSVTDTQYF. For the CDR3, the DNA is TGTGCCAGCAGCTTGGCCGGGACTAGCGTCACAGATACGCAGTATTTT.

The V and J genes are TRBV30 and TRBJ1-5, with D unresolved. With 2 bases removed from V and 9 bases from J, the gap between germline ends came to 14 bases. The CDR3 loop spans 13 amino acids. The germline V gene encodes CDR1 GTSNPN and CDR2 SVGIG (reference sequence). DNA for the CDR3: TGTGCCTGGAGTCTCGGAGGTACCCGGCCCCAGCATTTT. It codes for CAWSLGGTRPQHF.

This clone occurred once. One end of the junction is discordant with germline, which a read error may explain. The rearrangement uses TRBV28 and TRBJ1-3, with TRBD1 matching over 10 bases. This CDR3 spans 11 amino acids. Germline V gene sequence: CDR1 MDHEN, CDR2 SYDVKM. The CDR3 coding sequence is TGTGCCAGCTCGACAGGGGGCCGGTTGGATTTT. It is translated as CASSTGGRLDF.

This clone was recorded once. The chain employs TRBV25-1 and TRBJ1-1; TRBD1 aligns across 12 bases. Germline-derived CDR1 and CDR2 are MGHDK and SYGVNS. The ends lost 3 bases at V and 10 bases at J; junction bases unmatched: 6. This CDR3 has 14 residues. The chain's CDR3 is CASSEGGQGALAFF. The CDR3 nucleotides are TGTGCCAGCAGTGAGGGGGGACAGGGGGCGTTAGCTTTCTTT.

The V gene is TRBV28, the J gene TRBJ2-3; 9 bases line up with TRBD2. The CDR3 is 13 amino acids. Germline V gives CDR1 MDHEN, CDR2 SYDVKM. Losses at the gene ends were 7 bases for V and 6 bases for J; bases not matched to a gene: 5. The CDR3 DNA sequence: TGTGCCAGCACATTAGCGGGAGCGGATACGCAGTATTTT. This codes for CASTLAGADTQYF.

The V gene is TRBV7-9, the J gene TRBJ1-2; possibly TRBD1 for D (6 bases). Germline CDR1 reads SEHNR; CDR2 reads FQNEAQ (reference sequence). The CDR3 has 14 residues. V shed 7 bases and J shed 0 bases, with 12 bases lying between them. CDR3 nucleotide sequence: TGTGCCAGCACCACGGACAGTCCTAACTATGGCTACACCTTC. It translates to CASTTDSPNYGYTF.

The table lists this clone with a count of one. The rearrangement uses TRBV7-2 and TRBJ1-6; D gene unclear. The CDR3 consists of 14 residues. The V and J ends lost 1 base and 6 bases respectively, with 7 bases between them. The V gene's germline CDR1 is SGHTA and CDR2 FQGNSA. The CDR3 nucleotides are TGTGCCAGCAGCTTAGGGCAGGTTAATTCACCCCTCCACTTT. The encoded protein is CASSLGQVNSPLHF. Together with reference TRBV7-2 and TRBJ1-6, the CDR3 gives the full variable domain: GAGVSQSPSNKVTEKGKDVELRCDPISGHTALYWYRQSLGQGLEFLIYFQGNSAPDKSGLPSDRFSAERTGGSVSTLTIQRTQQEDSAVYLCASSLGQVNSPLHFGNGTRLTVT.

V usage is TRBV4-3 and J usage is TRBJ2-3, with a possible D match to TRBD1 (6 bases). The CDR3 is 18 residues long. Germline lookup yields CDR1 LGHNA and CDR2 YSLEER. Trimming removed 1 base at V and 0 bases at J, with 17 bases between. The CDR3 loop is CASSQAPQTGTSTDTQYF. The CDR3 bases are TGCGCCAGCAGCCAAGCGCCCCAGACAGGTACTAGCACAGATACGCAGTATTTT.